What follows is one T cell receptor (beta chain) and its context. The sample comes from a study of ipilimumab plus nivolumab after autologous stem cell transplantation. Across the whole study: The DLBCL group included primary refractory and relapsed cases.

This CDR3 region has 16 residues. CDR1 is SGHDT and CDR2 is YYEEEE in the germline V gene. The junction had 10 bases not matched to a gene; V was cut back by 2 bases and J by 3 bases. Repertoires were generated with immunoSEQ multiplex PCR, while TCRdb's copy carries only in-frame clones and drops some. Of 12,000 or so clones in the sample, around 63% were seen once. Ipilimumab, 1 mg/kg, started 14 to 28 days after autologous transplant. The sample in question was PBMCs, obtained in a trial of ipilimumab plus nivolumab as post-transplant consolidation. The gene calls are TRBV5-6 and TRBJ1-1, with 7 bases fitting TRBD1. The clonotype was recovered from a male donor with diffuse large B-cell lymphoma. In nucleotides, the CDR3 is TGTGCCAGCAGCTTTCTCCGGGACAGAGGGGACACTGAAGCTTTCTTT. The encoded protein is CASSFLRDRGDTEAFF.